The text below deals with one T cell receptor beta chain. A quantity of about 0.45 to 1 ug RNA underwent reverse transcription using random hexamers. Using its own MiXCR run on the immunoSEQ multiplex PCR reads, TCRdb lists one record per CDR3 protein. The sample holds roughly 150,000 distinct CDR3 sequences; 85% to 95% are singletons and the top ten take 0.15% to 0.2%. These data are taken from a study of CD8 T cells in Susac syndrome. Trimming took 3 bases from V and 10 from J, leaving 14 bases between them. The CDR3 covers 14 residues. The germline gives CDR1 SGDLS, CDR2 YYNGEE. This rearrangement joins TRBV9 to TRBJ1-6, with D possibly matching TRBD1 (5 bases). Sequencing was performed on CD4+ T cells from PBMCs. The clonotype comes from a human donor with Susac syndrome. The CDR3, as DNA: TGTGCCAGCAGCGACAGGTCCAACTGGTCACCCCTCCACTTT. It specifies CASSDRSNWSPLHF. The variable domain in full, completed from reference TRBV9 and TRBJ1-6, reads DSGVTQTPKHLITATGQRVTLRCSPRSGDLSVYWYQQSLDQGLQFLIQYYNGEERAKGNILERFSAQQFPDLHSELNLSSLELGDSALYFCASSDRSNWSPLHFGNGTRLTVT.